The 21 T cell receptor beta chains below were found in one sample sequenced in a study of Graves' ophthalmopathy and Graves' hyperthyroidism. RNA transcripts yielded amplified TCR beta CDR3 regions. First-round RT-PCR with HTBI primers preceded a second-round multiplex PCR. TCRdb re-derived calls from the multiplex PCR reads in MiXCR, one entry per CDR3 protein. The repertoire includes hundreds of thousands of distinct CDR3 sequences, approximately 21% of them detected once, and 2.5% to 3.5% sits in the top ten. Input material: peripheral blood. The receptors originated from a woman aged 18-29 years with stable Graves' hyperthyroidism.

This clonotype was seen many times. The CDR3 loop is CASGTGGSYTF. The CDR3 region has the DNA TGTGCCAGCGGGACAGGGGGGTCGTATACCTTC. This chain links TRBV12-3 or TRBV12-4 with TRBJ1-2, with 11 bases aligning to TRBD1. J lost 14 bases, V lost 8 bases, and 7 bases had no gene match. This CDR3 comprises 11 residues.

This clonotype was found many times. The rearrangement links TRBV30 to TRBJ2-7; no clear D gene. The CDR3 covers 12 residues. Germline lookup yields CDR1 GTSNPN and CDR2 SVGIG (reference sequence). V was trimmed by 1 base and J by 5 bases, leaving 9 bases between them. The CDR3 DNA reads TGTGCCTGGAGTGGAGGCACGGACGAGCAGTACTTC. Translated: CAWSGGTDEQYF.

The rearrangement links TRBV2 to TRBJ1-2; 10 bases fit TRBD1. Trimming removed 11 bases from V and 3 bases from J; junction bases left unmatched: 6. Germline V gene lookup returns CDR1 SNHLY and CDR2 FYNNEI. The CDR3 runs 13 residues. CDR3 coding DNA: TGTGCCGGGGGACAGGGGACTGACTATGGCTACACCTTC. Its protein is CAGGQGTDYGYTF.

This clonotype was seen many times. The rearrangement links TRBV28 to TRBJ1-5; TRBD1 might be the D (6 bases). The germline V gene has CDR1 MDHEN and CDR2 SYDVKM. The CDR3 is 15 residues long. Trimming pared 2 bases from V and 5 bases from J, leaving 13 bases between. CDR3 sequence (DNA): TGTGCCAGCAGTTTACCGGCCAGGGGCTATCAGCCCCAGCATTTT. This gives the protein CASSLPARGYQPQHF. Using reference TRBV28 and TRBJ1-5 for the parts outside the CDR3, the full variable domain is DVKVTQSSRYLVKRTGEKVFLECVQDMDHENMFWYRQDPGLGLRLIYFSYDVKMKEKGDIPEGYSVSREKKERFSLILESASTNQTSMYLCASSLPARGYQPQHFGDGTRLSIL.

At least ten counts were recorded for this clonotype. The genes are TRBV29-1 and TRBJ1-2; D gene uncertain. V gave up 2 bases and J gave up 3 bases, with 10 bases separating them. The CDR3 is 13 amino acids. Germline V lookup: CDR1 SQVTM, CDR2 ANQGSEA. Written as DNA, the CDR3 is TGCAGCGTTGAACTCCACACCCACTATGGCTACACCTTC. Amino acids: CSVELHTHYGYTF.

The chain is built from TRBV6-5 and TRBJ1-2, with TRBD1 as a possible D gene (5 bases). Germline V lookup: CDR1 MNHEY, CDR2 SVGAGI. The CDR3 is 12 residues long. V shed 2 bases and J shed 5 bases, with 6 bases lying between them. The CDR3 here is CASSYDRYGYTF. DNA for the CDR3: TGTGCCAGCAGTTACGACAGATATGGCTACACCTTC.

The chain combines TRBV14 with TRBJ2-5; D ambiguous. The CDR3 runs 13 residues. Germline CDR1 SGHDN, CDR2 FVKESK. Trimming left V 5 bases short and J 9 bases short, with 16 bases between. The CDR3 nucleotides read TGTGCCAGCAGCGCACGGGCGGTGGCGTCCCAGTACTTC. This encodes CASSARAVASQYF.

The rearrangement links TRBV6-2 or TRBV6-3 to TRBJ1-1; no firm D call. Germline V lookup: CDR1 MNHEY, CDR2 SVGEGT. The CDR3 is 13 amino acids. V lost 1 base, J lost 1 base, and 4 bases lay in between. The CDR3 spells CASSYYSNTEAFF. The CDR3 DNA follows: TGTGCCAGCAGTTACTATTCGAACACTGAAGCTTTCTTT.

The chain carries TRBV5-1 and TRBJ2-2, with D possibly TRBD2 on 6 matching bases. The CDR3 is 15 residues long. Trimming left V 7 bases short and J 8 bases short, with 21 bases between. Germline V lookup: CDR1 SGHRS, CDR2 YFSETQ. CDR3 DNA sequence: TGCGCCAGCCGTGACAAAGGAGGGAGCGGAGGGGAGCTGTTTTTT. It translates to CASRDKGGSGGELFF.

This clonotype was seen repeatedly, ten times or more. The V and J genes are TRBV6-5 and TRBJ1-2; TRBD1 agrees at 10 bases. This CDR3 is 15 amino acids long. Germline CDR1 reads MNHEY; CDR2 reads SVGAGI. The V and J ends lost 0 bases and 8 bases, in that order; junction bases with no gene match: 6. CDR3 sequence reads: CASSYSDRGQWGYTF. The CDR3 DNA reads as TGTGCCAGCAGTTACTCCGACAGGGGGCAGTGGGGCTACACCTTC.

This clonotype came up a few times. The J gene is TRBJ2-5, the V gene TRBV6-2 or TRBV6-3; TRBD1 might be the D (6 bases). Germline V lookup: CDR1 MNHEY, CDR2 SVGEGT. The CDR3 spans 15 residues. Between the trimmed V and J ends, which lost 8 bases and 1 base, there was a span of 17 bases. The CDR3, as DNA: TGTGCCAGCTGTTCCTGGACAGATTTCCAAGAGACCCAGTACTTC. As protein: CASCSWTDFQETQYF.

In this sample, this clonotype turned up a few times. V gene TRBV6-5 combines with J gene TRBJ2-3; possible D gene TRBD2, 7 bases. This CDR3 has 14 residues. The germline V and J ends were trimmed by 8 bases and 4 bases, with 16 bases remaining between them. CDR1 MNHEY and CDR2 SVGAGI come from the germline V gene. CDR3 sequence reads: CASARGGGADTQYF. The CDR3 DNA sequence: TGTGCCAGCGCGAGGGGGGGGGGCGCAGATACGCAGTATTTT.

V gene TRBV6-1 combines with J gene TRBJ2-7, with 9 bases fitting TRBD2. CDR3 length equals 19 residues. V lost 2 bases, J lost 2 bases, and 16 bases stayed unmatched. Germline V gene sequence: CDR1 MNHNS, CDR2 SASEGT. The CDR3, as DNA: TGTGCCAGCAGTGAATTGGAGGGACTCGCGGGAGGGAGACCCTACGAGCAGTACTTC. Amino acid sequence: CASSELEGLAGGRPYEQYF.

The J gene is TRBJ2-5, the V gene TRBV29-1; 10 positions agree with TRBD1. Germline V gene sequence: CDR1 SQVTM, CDR2 ANQGSEA. The CDR3 is 15 amino acids. The J segment lost 3 bases and the V segment lost 3 bases, leaving 7 bases of the junction unmatched. CDR3 amino acids: CSVDPTGGIEETQYF. For the CDR3, the DNA is TGCAGCGTTGATCCGACAGGGGGCATTGAAGAGACCCAGTACTTC.

This clonotype was seen ten or more times. The genes are TRBV12-3 or TRBV12-4 and TRBJ1-5; 7 nucleotides match TRBD1. CDR3 length equals 14 residues. V trimming: 8 bases; J trimming: 7 bases; junction bases outside the gene matches: 11. The DNA of the CDR3 is TGTGCCAGCGGCTTCGACAGGGAGAAACAGCCCCAGCATTTT. Amino acids: CASGFDREKQPQHF.

This clonotype was seen ten or more times. V usage is TRBV15 and J usage is TRBJ2-7, with no clear D. V dropped 0 bases and J dropped 1 base, with 7 bases sitting between them. CDR3 length equals 14 residues. Germline lookup yields CDR1 LNHNV and CDR2 YYDKDF (reference sequence). The DNA for the CDR3 is TGTGCCACCAGCAGAGATCATACTTCCTACGAGCAGTACTTC. Amino acids: CATSRDHTSYEQYF. Using reference TRBV15 and TRBJ2-7 for the parts outside the CDR3, the full variable domain is DAMVIQNPRYQVTQFGKPVTLSCSQTLNHNVMYWYQQKSSQAPKLLFHYYDKDFNNEADTPDNFQSRRPNTSFCFLDIRSPGLGDTAMYLCATSRDHTSYEQYFGPGTRLTVT.

This clonotype has only a few counts. V and J are TRBV19 and TRBJ2-5; weak D call: TRBD1 (6 bases). Germline V gives CDR1 LNHDA, CDR2 SQIVND (reference sequence). Between the trimmed V and J ends, which lost 6 bases and 5 bases, there was a span of 28 bases. CDR3 length: 18 amino acids. The CDR3 loop reads CASSPTRGSYARSETQYF. As DNA, the CDR3 is TGTGCCAGTAGCCCCACCAGGGGATCGTACGCAAGGAGTGAGACCCAGTACTTC. Full variable domain (outside the CDR3, taken from reference TRBV19 and TRBJ2-5): DGGITQSPKYLFRKEGQNVTLSCEQNLNHDAMYWYRQDPGQGLRLIYYSQIVNDFQKGDIAEGYSVSREKKESFPLTVTSAQKNPTAFYLCASSPTRGSYARSETQYFGPGTRLLVL.

This clonotype showed up many times. The chain has TRBV6-1 and TRBJ1-3; D perhaps matches TRBD1 (6 bases). The germline V gene has CDR1 MNHNS and CDR2 SASEGT. V was cut by 4 bases and J by 3 bases, with 7 bases left in between. The length of the CDR3 is 13 residues. In DNA form, the CDR3 reads TGTGCCAGCAGTGCAGGGGTTGGAAACACCATATATTTT. The encoded protein is CASSAGVGNTIYF.

As to this clonotype: This may arise from a read error, as a much more abundant clone is one base away. The genes are TRBV28 and TRBJ2-7; TRBD2 aligns across 8 bases. The trim removed 7 bases at V and 6 bases at J, leaving 11 bases unmatched. There are 14 residues in the CDR3. The germline V gene encodes CDR1 MDHEN and CDR2 SYDVKM. In nucleotides, the CDR3 is TGTGCCAGCAATTCTTTTAGCGGGAATCTCGAGCAGTACTTC. It is translated as CASNSFSGNLEQYF. Supplemented by reference TRBV28 and TRBJ2-7, the full variable domain reads DVKVTQSSRYLVKRTGEKVFLECVQDMDHENMFWYRQDPGLGLRLIYFSYDVKMKEKGDIPEGYSVSREKKERFSLILESASTNQTSMYLCASNSFSGNLEQYFGPGTRLTVT.

In its sample, this clonotype was seen many times. The chain couples TRBV19 to TRBJ1-1; TRBD1 matches 7 bases. Germline CDR1 and CDR2: LNHDA and SQIVND (reference sequence). CDR3 length: 15 amino acids. J lost 6 bases, V lost 8 bases, and 15 bases had no gene match. The DNA for the CDR3 is TGTGCCAGTGGCCACCTCCGACAGGGTGGAGCTGAAGCTTTCTTT. Amino acid sequence: CASGHLRQGGAEAFF.

This clonotype appeared many times. This chain uses TRBV12-3 or TRBV12-4 with TRBJ2-5, with 9 bases matching TRBD2. This CDR3 has 16 residues. The V and J ends lost 2 bases and 4 bases, in that order; junction bases with no gene match: 8. The DNA for the CDR3 is TGTGCCAGCAGTTTACGGCCTAGCGGGAACGGAGAGACCCAGTACTTC. Protein: CASSLRPSGNGETQYF.